The 30 T cell receptor beta chains below come from one sample, sequenced in a study of T cells in localized non-small cell lung cancer (dated by TCRdb to 2018 to 2020). Libraries were made using the immunoSEQ multiplex PCR assay. Drawn from immuneACCESS, this table holds only the in-frame rearrangements with V and J called that TCRdb kept. Clones are partly lost; checked studies trace under half to an unresolved V gene and leave the rest unexplained. For this sample there are approximately 61,000 clones; just over 85% appear just once. Roughly 5.1% of the sample goes to the ten largest clones. This specimen consisted of peripheral blood, obtained before any cancer treatment. These receptor sequences come from a woman aged 35-70 years with stage I lung adenocarcinoma.

About this clone itself: The sample has other DNA sequences that encode this CDR3 too. This sequence joins TRBV11-2 and TRBJ1-6, with D tentatively TRBD1 (5 bases). V was shortened by 1 base and J by 4 bases, with 5 bases between the two germline ends. Germline lookup yields CDR1 SGHAT and CDR2 FQNNGV. The length of the CDR3 is 14 residues. DNA of the CDR3: TGTGCCAGCAGCTTAGGACAGTATAATTCACCCCTCCACTTT. Translation: CASSLGQYNSPLHF.

The chain has TRBV9 and TRBJ1-3; TRBD1 aligns across 10 bases. Germline trimming cut 3 bases from V and 0 bases from J; bases unmatched to any gene: 6. The CDR3 is made up of 17 amino acids. CDR1 SGDLS and CDR2 YYNGEE come from the germline V gene. CDR3 sequence reads: CASSGRTGGASGNTIYF. The CDR3 region has the DNA TGTGCCAGCAGCGGAAGGACAGGGGGAGCCTCTGGAAACACCATATATTTT. The full variable domain, its missing parts supplied by reference TRBV9 and TRBJ1-3, is DSGVTQTPKHLITATGQRVTLRCSPRSGDLSVYWYQQSLDQGLQFLIQYYNGEERAKGNILERFSAQQFPDLHSELNLSSLELGDSALYFCASSGRTGGASGNTIYFGEGSWLTVV.

This clone was observed once. The chain employs TRBV19 and TRBJ1-5; D call uncertain. Per the germline V gene, CDR1 is LNHDA and CDR2 is SQIVND (reference sequence). The CDR3 consists of 15 residues. Trimming stripped 6 bases from V and 6 bases from J, with 18 bases between. For the CDR3, the DNA is TGTGCCAGTAGCCCACGACCGTCCCTCAGTCAGCCCCAGCATTTT. Translation gives CASSPRPSLSQPQHF.

This chain uses TRBV5-6 with TRBJ1-2, with D hard to call. Germline CDR1 SGHDT, CDR2 YYEEEE. V shed 0 bases and J shed 8 bases, with 8 bases lying between them. The CDR3 totals 12 residues. CDR3 in DNA: TGTGCCAGCAGCTTGGGGGCCATAGGCTACACCTTC. It is translated as CASSLGAIGYTF.

The chain has TRBV7-2 and TRBJ1-2; D may be TRBD1 (6 bases). The V gene lost 4 bases and the J gene lost 8 bases, with 17 bases spanning the gap. The CDR3 is 14 amino acids. Germline-derived CDR1 and CDR2 are SGHTA and FQGNSA. In nucleotides, the CDR3 is TGTGCCAGCAGCTGGGACATTACAGGACGGGGCTACACCTTC. It codes for CASSWDITGRGYTF.

The V and J genes are TRBV7-6 and TRBJ2-2; 9 bases are shared with TRBD2. V lost 5 bases, J lost 1 base, and 2 bases stayed unmatched. Germline lookup yields CDR1 SGHVS and CDR2 FNYEAQ. There are 15 residues in the CDR3. This CDR3 is CASSLTSGNTGELFF. CDR3 DNA sequence: TGTGCCAGCAGCCTGACTAGCGGGAACACCGGGGAGCTGTTTTTT.

The gene calls are TRBV9 and TRBJ1-3; the D is unclear. From germline, CDR1 is SGDLS and CDR2 YYNGEE. The length of the CDR3 is 16 residues. Trimming removed 0 bases from V and 1 base from J, with 11 bases in between. CDR3 sequence: CASSVGSRKSGNTIYF. CDR3 sequence (DNA): TGTGCCAGCAGCGTAGGCAGCAGGAAGTCTGGAAACACCATATATTTT.

V gene TRBV4-2 combines with J gene TRBJ2-6, with D possibly matching TRBD1 (6 bases). Germline lookup yields CDR1 LGHNA and CDR2 YNFKEQ. V was shortened by 1 base and J by 1 base, with 11 bases between the two germline ends. The CDR3 length is 17 residues. This chain's CDR3 is CASSQAGEASGANVLTF. Written as DNA, the CDR3 is TGTGCCAGCAGCCAAGCAGGGGAAGCTTCTGGGGCCAACGTCCTGACTTTC.

The chain recombines TRBV28 with TRBJ2-5; 8 bases fit TRBD1. The V segment lost 8 bases and the J segment 6 bases; nucleotides outside the gene matches: 11. The length of the CDR3 is 14 residues. CDR1 and CDR2 from the germline V gene are MDHEN and SYDVKM. CDR3 region: CASGTGVGRKTQYF. CDR3 nucleotides: TGTGCCAGCGGGACAGGTGTTGGGCGGAAGACCCAGTACTTC.

The chain employs TRBV5-4 and TRBJ1-1; 7 nucleotides agree with TRBD1. After removal of 4 bases from V and 3 bases from J, the junction contained 9 bases not matched to a gene. This CDR3 contains 15 residues. Germline V gene sequence: CDR1 SGHNT, CDR2 YYREEE (reference sequence). The chain's CDR3 is CASSPFDRDDTEAFF. The DNA for the CDR3 is TGTGCCAGCAGCCCGTTCGACAGGGACGACACTGAAGCTTTCTTT.

J is TRBJ2-5 and V is TRBV27; 7 bases line up with TRBD1. Germline V lookup: CDR1 MNHEY, CDR2 SMNVEV (reference sequence). J was trimmed by 3 bases and V by 5 bases; bases with no gene match: 6. The CDR3 runs 14 residues. CDR3 coding DNA: TGTGCCAGCAGTCCGAGGACAGGAGAAGAGACCCAGTACTTC. Its protein is CASSPRTGEETQYF.

The rearrangement uses TRBV2 and TRBJ2-6, with a tentative D call TRBD2 (5 bases). V was cut by 10 bases and J by 1 base, with 14 bases left in between. The CDR3 has 15 amino acids. Germline V gene sequence: CDR1 SNHLY, CDR2 FYNNEI. The CDR3 sequence: CATEGRGSGANVLTF. In DNA, the CDR3 is TGTGCCACCGAGGGCCGTGGTTCTGGGGCCAACGTCCTGACTTTC.

The chain has TRBV4-3 and TRBJ1-2; D unresolved. Germline CDR1 reads LGHNA; CDR2 reads YSLEER. The CDR3 has 14 amino acids. The germline V and J ends were trimmed by 4 bases and 4 bases, with 13 bases remaining between them. CDR3 sequence (DNA): TGCGCCAGCAGCCCTAACCGGGTCCCCTATGGCTACACCTTC. It codes for CASSPNRVPYGYTF.

The chain combines TRBV29-1 with TRBJ2-7; D may match TRBD1 or TRBD2 (6 bases each). V lost 7 bases to trimming and J lost 2 bases, with 15 bases between them. This CDR3 comprises 13 residues. Looked up from germline, CDR1 is SQVTM and CDR2 is ANQGSEA. DNA of the CDR3: TGCAGCGCCCTCCCGGGGGCGGCCTACGAGCAGTACTTC. The encoded protein is CSALPGAAYEQYF.

The sample holds one count of this clone. This chain links TRBV6-6 with TRBJ2-5, with D unclear. V gave up 7 bases and J gave up 2 bases, with 14 bases separating them. Germline V gene sequence: CDR1 MNHNY, CDR2 SVGAGI (reference sequence). The CDR3 is made up of 14 amino acids. CDR3 in amino acids: CASTLTPRQETQYF. The DNA for the CDR3 is TGTGCCAGCACCCTAACTCCCCGTCAAGAGACCCAGTACTTC.

The chain has TRBV6-1 and TRBJ1-5; TRBD1 matches at 9 bases. V trimming: 5 bases; J trimming: 2 bases; junction bases outside the gene matches: 4. This CDR3 is 15 amino acids long. Per germline, CDR1 MNHNS and CDR2 SASEGT. This CDR3 is CASSMGQGGNQPQHF. DNA of the CDR3: TGTGCCAGCAGTATGGGACAGGGAGGCAATCAGCCCCAGCATTTT.

The chain employs TRBV15 and TRBJ2-3; D is perhaps TRBD2 (6 bases). V was clipped by 3 bases and J by 5 bases, with 18 bases between them. The CDR3 runs to 16 residues. Germline assignment: CDR1 LNHNV and CDR2 YYDKDF (reference sequence). In DNA, the CDR3 is TGTGCCACCAGCAGGGAACCGGGCCGGGGGATAGATACGCAGTATTTT. Its protein product is CATSREPGRGIDTQYF.

This chain connects TRBV30 to TRBJ2-1; D not resolved. The CDR3 consists of 13 residues. Per the germline V gene, CDR1 is GTSNPN and CDR2 is SVGIG (reference sequence). V lost 3 bases and J lost 4, with 10 bases in between. The CDR3 sequence: CAWRTNAYNEQFF. CDR3 sequence (DNA): TGTGCCTGGAGGACAAATGCGTACAATGAGCAGTTCTTC.

In this sample, this clone turned up once. The V gene is TRBV5-1, the J gene TRBJ1-4; TRBD1 agrees at 9 bases. Per germline, CDR1 SGHRS and CDR2 YFSETQ. V trimming: 0 bases; J trimming: 8 bases; junction bases outside the gene matches: 11. This CDR3 is 17 amino acids long. CDR3 residues: CASSLGVLGQGREKLFF. In DNA form, the CDR3 reads TGCGCCAGCAGCTTGGGGGTACTTGGACAGGGGAGGGAAAAACTGTTTTTT. Supplemented by reference TRBV5-1 and TRBJ1-4, the full variable domain reads KAGVTQTPRYLIKTRGQQVTLSCSPISGHRSVSWYQQTPGQGLQFLFEYFSETQRNKGNFPGRFSGRQFSNSRSEMNVSTLELGDSALYLCASSLGVLGQGREKLFFGSGTQLSVL.

The chain uses TRBV7-8 and TRBJ1-1; no definite D call. Germline lookup yields CDR1 SGHVS and CDR2 FQNEAQ. V dropped 5 bases and J dropped 4 bases, with 14 bases sitting between them. The CDR3 is made up of 14 amino acids. The CDR3: CASSPGRVTTEAFF. CDR3 nucleotides: TGTGCCAGCAGCCCGGGCCGGGTTACCACTGAAGCTTTCTTT.

This chain links TRBV7-2 with TRBJ2-3, with D perhaps given as TRBD1 or TRBD2 (5 bases each). This CDR3 region has 13 residues. V was cut by 7 bases and J by 5 bases, with 13 bases left in between. Germline-derived CDR1 and CDR2 are SGHTA and FQGNSA. DNA of the CDR3: TGTGCCAGCACGGACCCTGGGGGAGATACGCAGTATTTT. Translation: CASTDPGGDTQYF.

This chain uses TRBV6-5 with TRBJ2-7; D uncertain. V was trimmed by 6 bases and J by 2 bases, leaving 11 bases between them. The germline V gene encodes CDR1 MNHEY and CDR2 SVGAGI. This CDR3 comprises 13 residues. CDR3 sequence reads: CASRGLRPYEQYF. The CDR3 DNA sequence: TGTGCCAGCAGGGGGTTACGGCCCTACGAGCAGTACTTC.

The chain recombines TRBV28 with TRBJ1-1; no definite D call. CDR1 MDHEN and CDR2 SYDVKM come from the germline V gene. Trimming cost V 5 bases and J 2 bases, with 3 bases left between them. The CDR3 extends over 11 amino acids. The CDR3 sequence: CASSPNTEAFF. The CDR3 DNA reads TGTGCCAGCAGTCCAAACACTGAAGCTTTCTTT.

The chain uses TRBV7-2 and TRBJ1-2; TRBD1 might be the D (6 bases). Trimming left V 3 bases short and J 2 bases short, with 16 bases between. Germline CDR1 is SGHTA and CDR2 is FQGNSA. The CDR3 has 16 amino acids. The CDR3 nucleotides read TGTGCCAGCAGCTTGCCGTCCAGGGGCGTCAACTATGGCTACACCTTC. This translates into CASSLPSRGVNYGYTF.

This clone has a single count. The chain combines TRBV19 with TRBJ1-4; the D is unclear. CDR3 length: 10 amino acids. The V gene's germline CDR1 is LNHDA and CDR2 SQIVND (reference sequence). With 6 bases removed from V and 7 bases from J, the gap between germline ends came to 3 bases. The DNA for the CDR3 is TGTGCCAGTAGGGCTGAAAAACTGTTTTTT. Its translation: CASRAEKLFF. Combining the CDR3 with reference TRBV19 and TRBJ1-4 gives the whole variable domain DGGITQSPKYLFRKEGQNVTLSCEQNLNHDAMYWYRQDPGQGLRLIYYSQIVNDFQKGDIAEGYSVSREKKESFPLTVTSAQKNPTAFYLCASRAEKLFFGSGTQLSVL.

J is TRBJ1-4 and V is TRBV14; D remains ambiguous. V lost 2 bases, J lost 4 bases, and 11 bases lay in between. Germline V gene data show CDR1 as SGHDN and CDR2 as FVKESK. The CDR3 has 15 residues. The CDR3 nucleotides are TGTGCCAGCAGCCAACCTAGGACCTTTAATGAAAAACTGTTTTTT. Translating it yields CASSQPRTFNEKLFF.

The sample holds one count of this clone. The CDR3 sequence: CASRPDPEETQYF. The CDR3 DNA follows: TGTGCCAGCAGACCAGACCCAGAAGAGACCCAGTACTTC. This chain uses TRBV2 with TRBJ2-5; D not certain. The length of the CDR3 is 13 residues. V lost 6 bases and J lost 3, with 11 bases in between. CDR1 SNHLY and CDR2 FYNNEI come from the germline V gene.

This chain uses TRBV30 with TRBJ1-2, with a tentative D call TRBD1 (6 bases). CDR3 length: 13 residues. Germline CDR1 GTSNPN, CDR2 SVGIG (reference sequence). Trimming cost V 4 bases and J 10 bases, with 19 bases left between them. The CDR3 coding sequence is TGTGCCTGGATACAGGGAGAAGCCCAGGCCTACACCTTC. Translating gives CAWIQGEAQAYTF.

This rearrangement joins TRBV4-1 to TRBJ2-3; 7 bases are a match to TRBD2. The germline gives CDR1 MGHRA, CDR2 YSYEKL. The CDR3 is made up of 14 amino acids. Trimming at V came to 5 bases and at J to 2 bases, leaving 4 bases not matched to a gene. CDR3 sequence: CASSTTSTTDTQYF. CDR3 DNA: TGCGCCAGCAGCACGACTAGCACCACAGATACGCAGTATTTT.

This sequence joins TRBV5-1 and TRBJ1-3; TRBD1 agrees at 8 bases. Germline V gene lookup returns CDR1 SGHRS and CDR2 YFSETQ. After removal of 4 bases from V and 5 bases from J, the junction contained 5 bases not matched to a gene. This CDR3 has 14 residues. This chain's CDR3 is CASSVDRGRNTIYF. CDR3 bases: TGCGCCAGCAGCGTCGACAGGGGCCGAAACACCATATATTTT.